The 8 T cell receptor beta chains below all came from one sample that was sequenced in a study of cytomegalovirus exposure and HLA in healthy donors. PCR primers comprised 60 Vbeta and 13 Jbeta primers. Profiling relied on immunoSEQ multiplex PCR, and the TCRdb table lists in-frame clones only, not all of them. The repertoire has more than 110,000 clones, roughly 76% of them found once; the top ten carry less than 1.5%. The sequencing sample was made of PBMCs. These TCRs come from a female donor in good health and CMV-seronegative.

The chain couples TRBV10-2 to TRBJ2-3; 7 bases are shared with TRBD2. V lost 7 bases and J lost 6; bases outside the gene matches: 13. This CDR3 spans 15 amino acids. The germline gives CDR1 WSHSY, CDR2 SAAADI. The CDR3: CASKPLRGGSDTQYF. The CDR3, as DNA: TGCGCCAGCAAACCCCTACGGGGCGGGAGCGATACGCAGTATTTT.

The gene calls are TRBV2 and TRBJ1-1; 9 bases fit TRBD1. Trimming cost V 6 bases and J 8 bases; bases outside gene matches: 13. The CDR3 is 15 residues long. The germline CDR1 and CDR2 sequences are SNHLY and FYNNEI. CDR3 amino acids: CASRGGTGSALEAFF. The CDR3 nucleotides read TGTGCCAGCAGAGGGGGGACAGGGTCGGCACTAGAAGCTTTCTTT.

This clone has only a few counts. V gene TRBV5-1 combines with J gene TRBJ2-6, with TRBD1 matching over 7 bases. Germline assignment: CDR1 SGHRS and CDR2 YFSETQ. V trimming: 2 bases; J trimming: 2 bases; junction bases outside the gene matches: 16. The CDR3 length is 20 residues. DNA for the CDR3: TGCGCCAGCAGCTTAAGGGTTGATTGGGACAGCGAACCTGGGGCCAACGTCCTGACTTTC. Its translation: CASSLRVDWDSEPGANVLTF.

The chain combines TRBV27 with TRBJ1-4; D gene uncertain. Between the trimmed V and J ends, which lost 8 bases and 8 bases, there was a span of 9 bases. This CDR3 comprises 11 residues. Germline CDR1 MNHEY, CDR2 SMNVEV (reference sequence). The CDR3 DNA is TGTGCCAGCTCCGGGAGGGAAAAACTGTTTTTT. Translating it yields CASSGREKLFF.

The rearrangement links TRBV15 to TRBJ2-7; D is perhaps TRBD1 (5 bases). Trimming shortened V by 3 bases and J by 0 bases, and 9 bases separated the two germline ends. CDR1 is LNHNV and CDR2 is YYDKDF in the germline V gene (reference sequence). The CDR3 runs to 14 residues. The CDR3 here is CATSRDMGSYEQYF. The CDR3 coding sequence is TGTGCCACCAGCAGGGACATGGGCTCCTACGAGCAGTACTTC.

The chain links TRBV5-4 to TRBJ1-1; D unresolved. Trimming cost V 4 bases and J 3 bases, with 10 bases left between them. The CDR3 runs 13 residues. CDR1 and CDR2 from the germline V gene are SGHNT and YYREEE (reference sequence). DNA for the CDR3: TGTGCCAGCAGCGGTACTGATTACACTGAAGCTTTCTTT. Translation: CASSGTDYTEAFF.

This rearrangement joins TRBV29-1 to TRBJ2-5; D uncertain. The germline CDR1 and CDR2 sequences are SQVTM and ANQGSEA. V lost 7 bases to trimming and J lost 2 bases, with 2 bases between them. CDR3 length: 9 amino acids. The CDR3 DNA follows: TGCAGCGCACAAGAGACCCAGTACTTC. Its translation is CSAQETQYF.

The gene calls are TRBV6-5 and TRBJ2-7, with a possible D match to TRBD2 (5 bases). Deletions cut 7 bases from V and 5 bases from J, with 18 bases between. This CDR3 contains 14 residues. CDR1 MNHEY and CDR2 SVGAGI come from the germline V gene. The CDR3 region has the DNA TGTGCCAGCACGACGGAACCAACCGGGGACGAGCAGTACTTC. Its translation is CASTTEPTGDEQYF.